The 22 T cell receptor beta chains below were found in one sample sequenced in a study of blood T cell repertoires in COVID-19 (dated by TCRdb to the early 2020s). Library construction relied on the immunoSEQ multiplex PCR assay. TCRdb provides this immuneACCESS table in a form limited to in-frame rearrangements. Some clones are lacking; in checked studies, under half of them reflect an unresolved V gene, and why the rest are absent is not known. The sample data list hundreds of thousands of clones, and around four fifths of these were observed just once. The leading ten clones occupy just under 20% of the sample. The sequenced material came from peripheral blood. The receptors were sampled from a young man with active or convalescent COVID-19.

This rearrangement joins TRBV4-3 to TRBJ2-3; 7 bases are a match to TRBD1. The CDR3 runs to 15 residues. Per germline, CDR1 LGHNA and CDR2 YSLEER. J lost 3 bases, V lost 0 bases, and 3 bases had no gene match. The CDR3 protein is CASSQDYRGTDTQYF. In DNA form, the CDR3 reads TGCGCCAGCAGCCAAGATTACAGGGGTACAGATACGCAGTATTTT.

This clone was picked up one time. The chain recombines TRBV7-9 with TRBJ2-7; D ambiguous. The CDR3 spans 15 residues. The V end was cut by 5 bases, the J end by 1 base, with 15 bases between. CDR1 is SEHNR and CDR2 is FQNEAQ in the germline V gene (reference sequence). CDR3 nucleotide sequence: TGTGCCAGCAGCCCTCCGGGTTCGTGGTCCTACGAGCAGTACTTC. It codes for CASSPPGSWSYEQYF.

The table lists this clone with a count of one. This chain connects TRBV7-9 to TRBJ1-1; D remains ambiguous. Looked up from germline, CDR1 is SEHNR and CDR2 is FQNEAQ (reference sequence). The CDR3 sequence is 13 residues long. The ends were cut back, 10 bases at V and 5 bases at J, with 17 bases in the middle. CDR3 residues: CATFWELRTEAFF. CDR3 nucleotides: TGTGCCACCTTCTGGGAGCTGCGGACTGAAGCTTTCTTT.

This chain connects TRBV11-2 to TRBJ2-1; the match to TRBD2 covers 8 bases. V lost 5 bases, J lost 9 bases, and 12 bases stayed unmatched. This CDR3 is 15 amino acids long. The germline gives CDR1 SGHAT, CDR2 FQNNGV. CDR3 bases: TGTGCCAGCAGCAACCGGGGGGGCGGATTTCTTGAGCAGTTCTTC. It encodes CASSNRGGGFLEQFF.

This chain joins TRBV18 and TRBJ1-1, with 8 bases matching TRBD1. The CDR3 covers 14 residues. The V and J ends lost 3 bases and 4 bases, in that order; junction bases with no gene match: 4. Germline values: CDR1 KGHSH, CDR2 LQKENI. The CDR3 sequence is CASSPNTGGTEAFF. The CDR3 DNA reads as TGTGCCAGCTCACCCAATACAGGGGGCACTGAAGCTTTCTTT.

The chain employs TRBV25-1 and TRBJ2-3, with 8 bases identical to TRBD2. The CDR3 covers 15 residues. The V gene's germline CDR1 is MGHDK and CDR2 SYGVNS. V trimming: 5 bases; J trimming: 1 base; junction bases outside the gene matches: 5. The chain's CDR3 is CASSRRGAGTDTQYF. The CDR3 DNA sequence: TGTGCCAGCAGTCGGCGGGGGGCTGGCACAGATACGCAGTATTTT.

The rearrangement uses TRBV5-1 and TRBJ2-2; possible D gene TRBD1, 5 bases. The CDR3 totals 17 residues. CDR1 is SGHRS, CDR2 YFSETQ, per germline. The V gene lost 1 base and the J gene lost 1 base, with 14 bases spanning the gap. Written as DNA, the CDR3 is TGCGCCAGCAGCTTGCCGAAAGACAGCGAGAACACCGGGGAGCTGTTTTTT. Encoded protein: CASSLPKDSENTGELFF.

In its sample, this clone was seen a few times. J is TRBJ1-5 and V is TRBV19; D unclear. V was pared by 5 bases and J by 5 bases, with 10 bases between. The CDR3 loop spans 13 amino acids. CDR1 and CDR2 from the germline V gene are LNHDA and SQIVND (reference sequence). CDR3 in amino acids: CASSPGSHQPQHF. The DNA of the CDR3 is TGTGCCAGTAGTCCGGGGTCCCATCAGCCCCAGCATTTT.

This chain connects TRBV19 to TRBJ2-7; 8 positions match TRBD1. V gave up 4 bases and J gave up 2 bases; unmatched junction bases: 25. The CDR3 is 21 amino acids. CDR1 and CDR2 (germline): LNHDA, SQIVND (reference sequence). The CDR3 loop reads CASSTLGRILPGQESPYEQYF. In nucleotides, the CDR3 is TGTGCCAGTAGTACCCTCGGCAGGATACTACCGGGACAGGAATCTCCCTACGAGCAGTACTTC.

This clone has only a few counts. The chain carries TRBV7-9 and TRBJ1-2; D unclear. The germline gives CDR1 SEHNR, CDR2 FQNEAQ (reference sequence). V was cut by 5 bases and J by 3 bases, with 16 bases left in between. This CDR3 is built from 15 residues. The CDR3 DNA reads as TGTGCCAGCAGCCCGTGGCGGGGTGCGGACTATGGCTACACCTTC. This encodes CASSPWRGADYGYTF.

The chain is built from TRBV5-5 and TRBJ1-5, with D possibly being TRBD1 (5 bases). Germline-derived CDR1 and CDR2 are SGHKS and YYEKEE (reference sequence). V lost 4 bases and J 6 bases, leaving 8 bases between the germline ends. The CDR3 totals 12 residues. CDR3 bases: TGTGCCAGCAGCACGGGGGGTCAGCCCCAGCATTTT. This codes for CASSTGGQPQHF.

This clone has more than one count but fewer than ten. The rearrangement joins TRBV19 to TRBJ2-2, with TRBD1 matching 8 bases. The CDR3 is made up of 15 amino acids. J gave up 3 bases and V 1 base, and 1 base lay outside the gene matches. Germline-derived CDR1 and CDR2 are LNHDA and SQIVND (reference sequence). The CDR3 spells CASSIGQGYTGELFF. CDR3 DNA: TGTGCCAGTAGTATAGGACAGGGGTACACCGGGGAGCTGTTTTTT.

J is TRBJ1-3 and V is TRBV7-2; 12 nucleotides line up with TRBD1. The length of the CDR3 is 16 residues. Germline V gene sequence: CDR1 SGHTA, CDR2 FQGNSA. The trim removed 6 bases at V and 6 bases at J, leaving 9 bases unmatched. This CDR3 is CASSSLPGQGANTIYF. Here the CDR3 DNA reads TGTGCCAGCAGTTCCCTTCCGGGACAGGGGGCAAACACCATATATTTT. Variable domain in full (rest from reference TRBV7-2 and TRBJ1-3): GAGVSQSPSNKVTEKGKDVELRCDPISGHTALYWYRQSLGQGLEFLIYFQGNSAPDKSGLPSDRFSAERTGGSVSTLTIQRTQQEDSAVYLCASSSLPGQGANTIYFGEGSWLTVV.

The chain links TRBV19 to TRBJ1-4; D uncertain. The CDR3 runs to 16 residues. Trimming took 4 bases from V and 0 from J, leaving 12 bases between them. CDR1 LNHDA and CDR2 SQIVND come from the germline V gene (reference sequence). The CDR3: CASSTPGGPTNEKLFF. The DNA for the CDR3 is TGTGCCAGTAGTACCCCCGGCGGCCCAACTAATGAAAAACTGTTTTTT.

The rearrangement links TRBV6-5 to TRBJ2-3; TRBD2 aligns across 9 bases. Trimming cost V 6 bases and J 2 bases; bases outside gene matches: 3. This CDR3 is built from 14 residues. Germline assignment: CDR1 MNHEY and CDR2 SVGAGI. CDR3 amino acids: CASRPSGTTDTQYF. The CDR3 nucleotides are TGTGCCAGCAGGCCTAGCGGGACCACAGATACGCAGTATTTT.

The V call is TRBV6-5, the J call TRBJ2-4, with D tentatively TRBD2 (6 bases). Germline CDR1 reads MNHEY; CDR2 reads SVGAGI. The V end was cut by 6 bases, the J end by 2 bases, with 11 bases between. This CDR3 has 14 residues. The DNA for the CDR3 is TGTGCCAGCAGATGGGGGGACCCCAAAAACATTCAGTACTTC. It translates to CASRWGDPKNIQYF.

CDR3: CASSQSQGRNEQFF. The CDR3 DNA reads TGTGCCAGCTCCCAATCACAGGGCCGCAATGAGCAGTTCTTC. This sequence joins TRBV18 and TRBJ2-1; TRBD1 is a possible D gene (6 bases). Trimming pared 6 bases from V and 6 bases from J, leaving 15 bases between. CDR1 and CDR2 (germline): KGHSH, LQKENI. This CDR3 is built from 14 residues.

The CDR3 nucleotides are TGTGCCAGCAGTTTTGGTGGGGCGCTGTACCAAGAGACCCAGTACTTC. As protein: CASSFGGALYQETQYF. The chain is built from TRBV28 and TRBJ2-5; D is perhaps TRBD1 (5 bases). CDR1 is MDHEN, CDR2 SYDVKM, per germline. This CDR3 is built from 16 residues. V lost 3 bases and J lost 0, with 14 bases in between.

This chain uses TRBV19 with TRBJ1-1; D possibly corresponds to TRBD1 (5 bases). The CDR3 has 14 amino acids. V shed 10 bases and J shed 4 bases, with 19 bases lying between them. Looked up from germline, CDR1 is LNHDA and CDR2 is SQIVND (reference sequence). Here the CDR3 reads CATKTSGGGTEAFF. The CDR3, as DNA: TGTGCCACAAAAACTTCGGGGGGTGGCACTGAAGCTTTCTTT.

In nucleotides, the CDR3 is TGCGCCAGCAGCCAGGCTACCTACAATGAGCAGTTCTTC. Translating it yields CASSQATYNEQFF. The chain uses TRBV5-1 and TRBJ2-1, with D uncertain. This CDR3 has 13 amino acids. Germline V gene lookup returns CDR1 SGHRS and CDR2 YFSETQ. Between the trimmed V and J ends, which lost 4 bases and 2 bases, there was a span of 7 bases.

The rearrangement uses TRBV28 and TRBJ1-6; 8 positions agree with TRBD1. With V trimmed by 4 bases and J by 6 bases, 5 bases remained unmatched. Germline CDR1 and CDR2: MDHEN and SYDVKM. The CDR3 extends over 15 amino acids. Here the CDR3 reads CASSSQGAGNSPLHF. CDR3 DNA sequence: TGTGCCAGCAGTTCCCAGGGGGCGGGTAATTCACCCCTCCACTTT. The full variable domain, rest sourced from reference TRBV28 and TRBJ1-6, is DVKVTQSSRYLVKRTGEKVFLECVQDMDHENMFWYRQDPGLGLRLIYFSYDVKMKEKGDIPEGYSVSREKKERFSLILESASTNQTSMYLCASSSQGAGNSPLHFGNGTRLTVT.

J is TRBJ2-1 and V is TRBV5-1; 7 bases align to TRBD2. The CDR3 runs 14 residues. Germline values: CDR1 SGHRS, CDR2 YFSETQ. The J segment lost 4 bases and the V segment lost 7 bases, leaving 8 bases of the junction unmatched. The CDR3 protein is CASRGGSMYNEQFF. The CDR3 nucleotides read TGCGCCAGCCGGGGCGGGAGTATGTACAATGAGCAGTTCTTC. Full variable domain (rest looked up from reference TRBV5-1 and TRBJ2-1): KAGVTQTPRYLIKTRGQQVTLSCSPISGHRSVSWYQQTPGQGLQFLFEYFSETQRNKGNFPGRFSGRQFSNSRSEMNVSTLELGDSALYLCASRGGSMYNEQFFGPGTRLTVL.